The clone carrying this TCR beta chain is a singleton in its sample. The record originates from a study of control samples from healthy donors and cancer patients. The repertoire was sequenced with immunoSEQ multiplex PCR; TCRdb's copy has only in-frame clones and lacks some. The sample lists about 140,000 clones; 80% to 95% were seen once. Trimming cost V 6 bases and J 6 bases; bases outside gene matches: 11. The V gene's germline CDR1 is MNHEY and CDR2 SVGEGT. The CDR3 covers 14 residues. The sequencing sample was made of blood. The receptor's source is a man aged 25 to 40 in good health. V and J are TRBV6-2 or TRBV6-3 and TRBJ2-7, with 7 bases lining up with TRBD1. In DNA, the CDR3 is TGTGCCAGCAGCGGAACAGGGGATGTGATCGAGCAGTACTTC. This sequence encodes CASSGTGDVIEQYF.